This is a list of T cell receptor beta chains from one sample in a study of OX40 agonist ivuxolimab in advanced cancers. Profiled with immunoSEQ multiplex PCR; TCRdb holds only in-frame clones, not every one. The sample includes about 90,000 clones, about nine tenths of them seen just once. This specimen was CD4+ or CD8+ T cells sorted from blood, taken in a trial of the OX40 agonist ivuxolimab. The source of these receptors is an adult with an advanced solid tumor such as melanoma, head and neck, liver or kidney cancer. Each CDR3 is given with its conserved first and last residue. D genes are given only for firm matches. Part of the rows lack a size; the others show once, few, many or a class for expanded clones.

j_call v_call clone_size d_call cdr3_aa cdr3_nt
TRBJ2-7 TRBV11-3 . . CASSTRLDGTIYEQYF TGTGCCAGCAGCACCCGACTAGATGGGACGATCTACGAGCAGTACTTC
TRBJ2-5 TRBV19 . . CASRISASSDQETQYF TGTGCCAGTAGAATCTCGGCAAGTTCAGACCAAGAGACCCAGTACTTC
TRBJ2-1 TRBV28 . TRBD2 CASRDLAGSSYNEQFF TGTGCCAGCAGAGATCTAGCGGGGTCATCCTACAATGAGCAGTTCTTC
TRBJ2-1 TRBV7-7 once . CASSFLGGSYNEQFF TGTGCTAGCAGCTTCCTCGGTGGCTCCTACAATGAGCAGTTCTTC
TRBJ2-1 TRBV9 . TRBD2 CASSVSPIGRLADNEQFF TGTGCCAGCAGCGTATCCCCGATCGGGAGACTAGCGGACAATGAGCAGTTCTTC
TRBJ1-2 TRBV7-9 . TRBD1 CALIGPKGTGGREDYGYTF TGTGCCCTGATCGGGCCGAAGGGGACAGGGGGAAGGGAAGACTATGGCTACACCTTC
TRBJ1-1 TRBV5-5 once TRBD1 CASSSDRGAEAFF TGTGCCAGCAGCTCTGACAGGGGAGCCGAAGCTTTCTTT
TRBJ2-1 TRBV7-8 . . CATRGGEEQFF TGTGCCACCAGGGGGGGGGAGGAGCAGTTCTTC
TRBJ2-1 TRBV7-9 . TRBD2 CASSFSGSSYNEQFF TGTGCCAGCAGCTTCAGCGGGAGCTCCTACAATGAGCAGTTCTTC
TRBJ1-1 TRBV6-1 . . CASSEPGGIEAFF TGTGCCAGCAGTGAACCGGGAGGAATTGAAGCTTTCTTT
TRBJ1-4 TRBV2 . . CASSEGQARRSEKLFF TGTGCCAGCAGTGAAGGTCAAGCCCGGCGGTCTGAAAAACTGTTTTTT
TRBJ1-2 TRBV6-5 . . CASSYSGQGNYGYTF TGTGCCAGCAGTTACTCCGGGCAGGGGAACTATGGCTACACCTTC
TRBJ1-4 TRBV28 . . CASSTTNEKLFF TGTGCCAGCAGCACAACTAATGAAAAACTGTTTTTT
TRBJ2-3 TRBV2 . TRBD2 CASSVTSVADTQYF TGTGCCAGCAGTGTAACTAGCGTAGCAGATACGCAGTATTTT
TRBJ2-4 TRBV11-3 . . CASSSYNRVGRVAKNIQYF TGTGCCAGCAGCAGTTATAACAGGGTTGGACGGGTAGCCAAAAACATTCAGTACTTC
TRBJ1-1 TRBV11-2 . . CASSPVRGSGTEAFF TGTGCCAGCAGCCCCGTTCGGGGGTCGGGCACTGAAGCTTTCTTT
TRBJ1-4 TRBV30 . TRBD1 CAWSRTGTGTNEKLFF TGTGCCTGGAGTAGGACAGGAACGGGCACTAATGAAAAACTGTTTTTT
TRBJ2-5 TRBV6-1 . TRBD2 CASSFTPGLGETQYF TGTGCCAGCAGCTTCACCCCGGGACTAGGGGAGACCCAGTACTTC
TRBJ1-2 TRBV7-9 . . CASSSSGGFKRGYTF TGTGCCAGCAGCTCATCGGGGGGATTCAAGCGGGGCTACACCTTC
TRBJ2-2 TRBV4-1 . . CASSQEFGAGTGELFF TGCGCCAGCAGCCAAGAATTCGGGGCGGGGACCGGGGAGCTGTTTTTT
TRBJ2-5 TRBV14 . . CASSPMGSGIQETQYF TGTGCCAGCAGCCCCATGGGAAGCGGTATCCAAGAGACCCAGTACTTC
TRBJ2-7 TRBV11-2 . TRBD2 CAGGRASGYEQYF TGTGCCGGGGGTAGGGCTAGCGGTTACGAGCAGTACTTC
TRBJ2-1 TRBV5-8 . . CASSLPSYNEQFF TGTGCCAGCAGCCTCCCCTCCTACAATGAGCAGTTCTTC
TRBJ2-1 TRBV11-2 . . CASSLLVAESYNEQFF TGTGCCAGCAGCTTATTGGTAGCGGAGTCCTACAATGAGCAGTTCTTC
TRBJ2-5 TRBV19 . TRBD2 CASSPGLAGGETQYF TGTGCCAGTAGCCCGGGACTAGCGGGAGGTGAGACCCAGTACTTC
TRBJ1-1 TRBV29-1 . . CSVEVLGAAKAFF TGCAGCGTTGAAGTTCTGGGGGCCGCAAAAGCTTTCTTT
TRBJ1-4 TRBV29-1 few . CSVRRQGGATNEKLFF TGCAGCGTCCGGCGGCAGGGTGGGGCAACTAATGAAAAACTGTTTTTT
TRBJ2-7 TRBV9 . . CASSVGSGRSYEQYF TGTGCCAGCAGCGTAGGAAGCGGGCGATCCTACGAGCAGTACTTC
TRBJ1-5 TRBV6-5 few . CASSYSGIGNQPQHF TGTGCCAGCAGTTACTCAGGGATTGGCAATCAGCCCCAGCATTTT
TRBJ2-7 TRBV10-1 few TRBD2 CASSESRVAGDDEQYF TGCGCCAGCAGTGAGTCGCGGGTAGCGGGAGACGACGAGCAGTACTTC
TRBJ2-7 TRBV9 few TRBD2 CASSVAASGMGEQYF TGTGCCAGCAGCGTAGCGGCTAGCGGGATGGGGGAGCAGTACTTC
TRBJ2-3 TRBV5-1 . . CASSLAFGRDHTDTQYF TGCGCCAGCAGCTTGGCCTTCGGACGGGACCACACAGATACGCAGTATTTT
TRBJ1-5 TRBV5-4 . . CASSLIGSQTQHF TGTGCCAGCAGCCTGATTGGCAGTCAGACCCAGCATTTT
TRBJ2-7 TRBV5-1 . . CASSLSSYEQYF TGCGCCAGCAGCTTGTCGTCCTACGAGCAGTACTTC
TRBJ1-2 TRBV7-3 . . CASSLGPGDGYTF TGTGCCAGCAGCTTAGGGCCAGGGGATGGCTACACCTTC
TRBJ2-7 TRBV7-3 . . CASSPQAGTPSEQYF TGTGCCAGCAGCCCGCAAGCCGGGACCCCCAGCGAGCAGTACTTC
TRBJ1-2 TRBV5-1 . . CASSLGGDGYTF TGCGCCAGCAGCTTGGGAGGGGATGGCTACACCTTC
TRBJ2-1 TRBV29-1 . TRBD2 CSVPERERNEQFF TGCAGCGTCCCAGAGCGGGAGAGAAATGAGCAGTTCTTC
TRBJ2-1 TRBV9 . . CASSFGTAVDEQFF TGTGCCAGTTCCTTTGGGACGGCTGTCGATGAGCAGTTCTTC
TRBJ2-1 TRBV11-3 . TRBD2 CASSLVGGRVFNNEQFF TGTGCCAGCAGCTTAGTGGGCGGGAGGGTGTTCAACAATGAGCAGTTCTTC
TRBJ1-1 TRBV6-5 . . CASSYPPGGVNTEAFF TGTGCCAGCAGTTACCCGCCCGGGGGTGTTAACACTGAAGCTTTCTTT
TRBJ2-3 TRBV27 . TRBD2 CASSRLAGSTDTQYF TGTGCCAGCAGTCGACTAGCGGGAAGCACAGATACGCAGTATTTT
TRBJ1-1 TRBV2 . . CASNGQNPRAEAFF TGTGCCAGCAATGGACAGAACCCTCGTGCTGAAGCTTTCTTT
TRBJ1-1 TRBV28 . . CASSQVTEAFF TGTGCCAGCAGTCAGGTCACTGAAGCTTTCTTT
TRBJ2-7 TRBV9 . TRBD2 CASSGLAGPEQYF TGTGCCAGCAGCGGACTAGCGGGACCCGAGCAGTACTTC
TRBJ1-4 TRBV2 . . CASSERREGEKLFF TGTGCCAGCAGTGAAAGGAGAGAGGGTGAAAAACTGTTTTTT
TRBJ2-1 TRBV7-2 . TRBD1 CASSSPGQGVNEQFF TGTGCCAGCAGCTCACCGGGACAGGGAGTGAATGAGCAGTTCTTC
TRBJ1-5 TRBV28 . . CASSLRMEPQHF TGTGCCAGCAGCCTAAGGATGGAGCCCCAGCATTTT
TRBJ2-7 TRBV7-9 . . CASSSLRGPYEQYF TGTGCCAGCAGCTCCCTCCGAGGGCCTTACGAGCAGTACTTC
TRBJ1-3 TRBV6-4 . TRBD1 CASSELIQGAGNTIYF TGTGCCAGCAGTGAATTAATACAGGGGGCTGGAAACACCATATATTTT
TRBJ2-5 TRBV27 . . CASRNGQIGETQYF TGTGCCAGCAGAAATGGACAGATCGGAGAGACCCAGTACTTC
TRBJ2-7 TRBV21-1 . . CASSPPGPMGSEQYF TGTGCCAGCAGCCCCCCCGGCCCAATGGGGTCCGAGCAGTACTTC
TRBJ2-7 TRBV9 . TRBD2 CASSASGGPGEQYF TGTGCCAGCAGCGCCTCGGGAGGGCCGGGCGAGCAGTACTTC